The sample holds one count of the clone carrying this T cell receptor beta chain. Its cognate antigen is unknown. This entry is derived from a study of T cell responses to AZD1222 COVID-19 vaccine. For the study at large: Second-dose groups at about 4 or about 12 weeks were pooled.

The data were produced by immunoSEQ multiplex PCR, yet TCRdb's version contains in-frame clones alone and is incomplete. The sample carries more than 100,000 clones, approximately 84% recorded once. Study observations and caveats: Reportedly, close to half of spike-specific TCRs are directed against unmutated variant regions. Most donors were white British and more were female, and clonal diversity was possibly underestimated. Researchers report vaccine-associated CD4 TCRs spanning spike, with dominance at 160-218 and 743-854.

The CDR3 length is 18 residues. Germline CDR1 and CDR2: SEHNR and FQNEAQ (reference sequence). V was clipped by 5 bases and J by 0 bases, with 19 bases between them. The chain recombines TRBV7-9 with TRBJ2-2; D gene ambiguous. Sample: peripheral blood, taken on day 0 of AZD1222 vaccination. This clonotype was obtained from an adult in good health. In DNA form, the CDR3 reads TGTGCCAGCAGCGGGGATTTTCTGAGTCCCGCGAACACCGGGGAGCTGTTTTTT. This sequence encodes CASSGDFLSPANTGELFF.